Shown below are 21 T cell receptor beta chains from a single sample sequenced in a study of identical twins. MiXCR, run by TCRdb on the 5' RACE reads, gives a single entry per CDR3 protein. The sample shows some 900,000 distinct CDR3 sequences, over 9% of them seen only once. The data also belong to a second study, concerning yellow fever vaccine responses in identical twins.

Input material: PBMCs. Source of these receptors: a woman between 18 and 29 years old in good health.

This clonotype has a single count. The chain links TRBV29-1 to TRBJ2-2; 7 bases agree with TRBD1. In germline, CDR1 is SQVTM, CDR2 ANQGSEA. The CDR3 runs 16 residues. V shed 7 bases, J shed 0 bases, and the junction held 11 bases outside the gene matches. The CDR3 DNA is TGCAGCGCCCGGGACAGTGGTCAATCGAACACCGGGGAGCTGTTTTTT. Translating it yields CSARDSGQSNTGELFF.

This rearrangement joins TRBV10-2 to TRBJ2-3, with unresolved D. V shed 4 bases and J shed 0 bases, with 14 bases lying between them. The germline V gene has CDR1 WSHSY and CDR2 SAAADI. CDR3 length: 16 residues. CDR3 nucleotide sequence: TGCGCCAGCAGTGCTGGGTGGGTGAGGAGCACAGATACGCAGTATTTT. Protein sequence: CASSAGWVRSTDTQYF.

This clonotype was counted many times. CDR3 loop: CASRASGASYNEQFF. The CDR3 DNA follows: TGTGCCAGCAGGGCTAGCGGGGCCTCCTACAATGAGCAGTTCTTC. The gene calls are TRBV9 and TRBJ2-1, with 9 positions matching TRBD2. This CDR3 has 15 residues. The J segment lost 0 bases and the V segment lost 5 bases, leaving 3 bases of the junction unmatched. Germline assignment: CDR1 SGDLS and CDR2 YYNGEE.

This clonotype has more than one count but fewer than ten. The rearrangement uses TRBV7-9 and TRBJ2-6, with D possibly TRBD1 on 5 matching bases. Germline CDR1 is SEHNR and CDR2 is FQNEAQ (reference sequence). The CDR3 has 16 residues. The V end lost 8 bases, the J end lost 0 bases, and 14 bases lay between the germline ends. DNA of the CDR3: TGTGCCAGCTCAGGCAGGGCTTACTCTGGGGCCAACGTCCTGACTTTC. Amino acids: CASSGRAYSGANVLTF.

In this sample, this clonotype turned up a few times. The germline gene is not matched at one end of the junction; a read error may be the cause. V usage is TRBV20-1 and J usage is TRBJ2-7; 7 nucleotides align to TRBD2. In germline, CDR1 is DFQATT, CDR2 SNEGSKA (reference sequence). The CDR3 sequence is 14 residues long. The CDR3 region has the DNA TGCAGTGCGAGAGGATCTCGCGGGAGTTTCGAGCAGTACTTC. Translated, it gives CSARGSRGSFEQYF.

The chain is built from TRBV15 and TRBJ2-1; 7 bases map to TRBD1. CDR3 size: 15 residues. With 5 bases clipped from V and 7 bases from J, the junction kept 11 bases outside the gene matches. Germline lookup yields CDR1 LNHNV and CDR2 YYDKDF (reference sequence). The CDR3 DNA is TGTGCCACCAGCGAACTCGACAGGGTTTGGAATGAGCAGTTCTTC. The encoded protein is CATSELDRVWNEQFF.

The chain links TRBV20-1 to TRBJ1-1; D might be TRBD1 (6 bases). The V gene lost 0 bases and the J gene lost 0 bases, with 11 bases spanning the gap. There are 15 residues in the CDR3. Germline-derived CDR1 and CDR2 are DFQATT and SNEGSKA (reference sequence). The CDR3 DNA reads as TGCAGTGCTAGAGAGGGACATATGATGAACACTGAAGCTTTCTTT. Translating it yields CSAREGHMMNTEAFF.

The rearrangement uses TRBV29-1 and TRBJ2-1; possibly TRBD1 or TRBD2 for D (5 bases each). Germline loops: CDR1 SQVTM, CDR2 ANQGSEA. The V and J ends lost 2 bases and 4 bases respectively, with 15 bases between them. This CDR3 comprises 15 residues. In DNA, the CDR3 is TGCAGCGTTGAACCCCCGGGACCCCCGTACAATGAGCAGTTCTTC. It is translated as CSVEPPGPPYNEQFF.

In its sample, this clonotype was seen a few times. The CDR3 loop is CASSKQGVSGSPLHF. For the CDR3, the DNA is TGCGCCAGCAGCAAGCAGGGGGTTTCCGGTTCACCCCTCCACTTT. The rearrangement links TRBV5-1 to TRBJ1-6; 7 nucleotides align to TRBD1. Germline CDR1 and CDR2: SGHRS and YFSETQ. The CDR3 is 15 amino acids. V shed 4 bases and J 9 bases; nucleotides not matched to a gene: 10.

The chain couples TRBV5-1 to TRBJ1-1; 9 nucleotides match TRBD1. V shed 4 bases and J 1 base; nucleotides not matched to a gene: 8. Germline assignment: CDR1 SGHRS and CDR2 YFSETQ. CDR3 length equals 16 residues. The CDR3 is CASSPADRGENTEAFF. The CDR3 nucleotides are TGCGCCAGCAGCCCTGCCGACAGGGGGGAGAACACTGAAGCTTTCTTT.

This clonotype was seen a few times. The chain recombines TRBV2 with TRBJ2-7, with D unresolved. Trimming took off 6 bases at V and 2 bases at J, with 11 bases between the two ends. Germline V lookup: CDR1 SNHLY, CDR2 FYNNEI. This CDR3 has 13 residues. The CDR3 region has the DNA TGTGCCAGCAGAGTCGCAGAAACCTACGAGCAGTACTTC. Its translation is CASRVAETYEQYF. Full variable domain (rest looked up from reference TRBV2 and TRBJ2-7): EPEVTQTPSHQVTQMGQEVILRCVPISNHLYFYWYRQILGQKVEFLVSFYNNEISEKSEIFDDQFSVERPDGSNFTLKIRSTKLEDSAMYFCASRVAETYEQYFGPGTRLTVT.

The table lists this clonotype with many counts. V is TRBV20-1 and J is TRBJ1-1; the match to TRBD1 covers 8 bases. CDR3 length equals 14 residues. Per the germline V gene, CDR1 is DFQATT and CDR2 is SNEGSKA (reference sequence). V lost 6 bases and J lost 2; bases outside the gene matches: 8. CDR3 DNA sequence: TGCAGTGCCACACCAGGGACAGGAAACACTGAAGCTTTCTTT. As protein: CSATPGTGNTEAFF.

This rearrangement joins TRBV7-2 to TRBJ2-7; 12 bases are a match to TRBD2. Germline V gene lookup returns CDR1 SGHTA and CDR2 FQGNSA. J gave up 4 bases and V 5 bases, and 6 bases lay outside the gene matches. The CDR3 covers 15 residues. The CDR3 region has the DNA TGTGCCAGCAGCCCCGGACTAGCGGGAAGATACGAGCAGTACTTC. Its protein is CASSPGLAGRYEQYF.

The table lists this clonotype with a few counts. The chain combines TRBV6-1 with TRBJ2-4; D remains ambiguous. The CDR3 is 14 residues long. V gave up 5 bases and J gave up 11 bases, with 19 bases separating them. In germline, CDR1 is MNHNS, CDR2 SASEGT. Here the CDR3 reads CASSLVGPWAFQYF. The CDR3 nucleotides read TGTGCCAGCAGTCTGGTAGGCCCCTGGGCATTTCAGTACTTC.

This clonotype has more than one count but fewer than ten. J is TRBJ1-5 and V is TRBV28; no firm D call. The CDR3 contains 11 residues. Trimming pared 6 bases from V and 8 bases from J, leaving 8 bases between. Germline values: CDR1 MDHEN, CDR2 SYDVKM. Here the CDR3 reads CASRGLEPQHF. CDR3 DNA sequence: TGTGCCAGCAGGGGGTTGGAGCCCCAGCATTTT.

This clonotype occurred many times. This rearrangement joins TRBV12-5 to TRBJ2-3; a possible D gene is TRBD2 (6 bases). Germline V gene sequence: CDR1 LGHNT, CDR2 FRNRAP. The CDR3 sequence is 17 residues long. V was cut by 5 bases and J by 0 bases, with 18 bases left in between. Written as DNA, the CDR3 is TGTGCTAGTGGTCACCCTCTGGGGACTCTTAGCACAGATACGCAGTATTTT. Amino acids: CASGHPLGTLSTDTQYF.

This clonotype was observed a single time. This clone may be a read error of a much larger clone one base away. The chain employs TRBV3-1 and TRBJ1-1; a possible D gene is TRBD1 (6 bases). The ends were cut back, 7 bases at V and 4 bases at J, with 19 bases in the middle. Germline CDR1 LGHDT, CDR2 YNNKEL (reference sequence). CDR3 length: 15 residues. The chain's CDR3 is CASTRGRGGFTEAFF. The CDR3 DNA sequence: TGTGCCAGCACCAGGGGACGGGGAGGATTCACTGAAGCTTTCTTT.

The rearrangement links TRBV18 to TRBJ2-7, with D perhaps matching TRBD1 or TRBD2 (5 bases each). Germline values: CDR1 KGHSH, CDR2 LQKENI. CDR3 length: 15 amino acids. Trimming stripped 2 bases from V and 2 bases from J, with 13 bases between. CDR3 sequence reads: CASSPNPGPTYEQYF. CDR3 in DNA: TGTGCCAGCTCACCAAACCCGGGACCCACCTACGAGCAGTACTTC.

V is TRBV20-1 and J is TRBJ1-5; D is undetermined. Trimming cost V 4 bases and J 0 bases, with 10 bases left between them. This CDR3 comprises 14 residues. From germline, CDR1 is DFQATT and CDR2 SNEGSKA (reference sequence). Here the CDR3 reads CSATPGISNQPQHF. The CDR3 region has the DNA TGCAGTGCTACCCCCGGGATTAGCAATCAGCCCCAGCATTTT.

There are many counts of this clonotype. The rearrangement links TRBV24-1 to TRBJ2-3, with unresolved D. Trimming cost V 5 bases and J 0 bases, with 14 bases left between them. Germline lookup yields CDR1 KGHDR and CDR2 SFDVKD. The CDR3 covers 16 residues. CDR3 sequence: CATSALAQTSTDTQYF. As DNA, the CDR3 is TGTGCCACCAGTGCACTCGCGCAAACTAGCACAGATACGCAGTATTTT.

This clonotype has more than one count but fewer than ten. V usage is TRBV6-2 or TRBV6-3 and J usage is TRBJ2-7; 9 bases map to TRBD2. Germline values: CDR1 MNHEY, CDR2 SVGEGT. Trimming at V came to 6 bases and at J to 3 bases, leaving 6 bases not matched to a gene. The CDR3 totals 14 residues. CDR3 in DNA: TGTGCCAGCAGCTACCGAGCGGGGGGCTACGAGCAGTACTTC. This codes for CASSYRAGGYEQYF.